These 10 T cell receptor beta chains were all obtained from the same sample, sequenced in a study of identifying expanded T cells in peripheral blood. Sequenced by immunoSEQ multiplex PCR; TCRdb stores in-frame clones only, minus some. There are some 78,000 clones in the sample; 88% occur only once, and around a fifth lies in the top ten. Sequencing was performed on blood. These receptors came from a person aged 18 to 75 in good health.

CDR3 coding DNA: TGCGCCAGCAGCCAGGGACAGGGGGTCTACGAGCAGTACTTC. Translated, it gives CASSQGQGVYEQYF. The chain is built from TRBV5-1 and TRBJ2-7, with TRBD1 matching 11 bases. There are 14 residues in the CDR3. The V segment lost 4 bases and the J segment 3 bases; nucleotides outside the gene matches: 3. Germline V gene data show CDR1 as SGHRS and CDR2 as YFSETQ.

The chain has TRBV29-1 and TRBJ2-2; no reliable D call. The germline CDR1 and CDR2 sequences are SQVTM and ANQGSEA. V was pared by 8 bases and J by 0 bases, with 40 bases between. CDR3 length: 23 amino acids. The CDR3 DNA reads TGCAGCCAAGCCGCCTACGGAAAAATTGGGCCCTGGGCCCGAAAAACGAACACCGGGGAGCTGTTTTTT. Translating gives CSQAAYGKIGPWARKTNTGELFF.

CDR3 bases: TGTGCCAGCAGGAATAAACCGGGACTCGATTACAATGAGCAGTTCTTC. Translating it yields CASRNKPGLDYNEQFF. The chain employs TRBV7-8 and TRBJ2-1, with a possible D match to TRBD2 (6 bases). Looked up from germline, CDR1 is SGHVS and CDR2 is FQNEAQ. The CDR3 runs to 16 residues. V was shortened by 6 bases and J by 4 bases, with 19 bases between the two germline ends.

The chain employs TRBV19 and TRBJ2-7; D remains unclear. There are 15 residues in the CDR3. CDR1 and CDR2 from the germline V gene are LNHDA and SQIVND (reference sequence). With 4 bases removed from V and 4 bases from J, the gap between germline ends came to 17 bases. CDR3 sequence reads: CASSSAYNYRYEQYF. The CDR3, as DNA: TGTGCCAGTAGTAGCGCGTACAACTATAGGTACGAGCAGTACTTC.

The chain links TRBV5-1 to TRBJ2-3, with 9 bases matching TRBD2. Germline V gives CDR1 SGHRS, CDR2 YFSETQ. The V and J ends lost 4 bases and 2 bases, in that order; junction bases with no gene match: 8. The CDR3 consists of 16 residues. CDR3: CASSPGLARTTDTQYF. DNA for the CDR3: TGCGCCAGCAGCCCCGGACTAGCGAGGACCACAGATACGCAGTATTTT.

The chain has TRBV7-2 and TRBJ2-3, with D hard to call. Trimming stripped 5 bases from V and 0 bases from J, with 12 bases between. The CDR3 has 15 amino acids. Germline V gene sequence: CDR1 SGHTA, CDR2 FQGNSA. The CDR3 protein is CASSLGYSSTDTQYF. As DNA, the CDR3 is TGTGCCAGCAGCCTGGGGTATTCTAGCACAGATACGCAGTATTTT. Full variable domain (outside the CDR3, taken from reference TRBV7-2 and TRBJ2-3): GAGVSQSPSNKVTEKGKDVELRCDPISGHTALYWYRQSLGQGLEFLIYFQGNSAPDKSGLPSDRFSAERTGGSVSTLTIQRTQQEDSAVYLCASSLGYSSTDTQYFGPGTRLTVL.

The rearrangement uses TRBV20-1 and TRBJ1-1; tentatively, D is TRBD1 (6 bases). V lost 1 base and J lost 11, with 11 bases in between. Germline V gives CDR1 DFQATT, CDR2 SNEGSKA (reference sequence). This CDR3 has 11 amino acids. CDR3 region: CSARVAQGAFF. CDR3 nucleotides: TGCAGTGCTAGAGTGGCCCAGGGGGCTTTCTTT.

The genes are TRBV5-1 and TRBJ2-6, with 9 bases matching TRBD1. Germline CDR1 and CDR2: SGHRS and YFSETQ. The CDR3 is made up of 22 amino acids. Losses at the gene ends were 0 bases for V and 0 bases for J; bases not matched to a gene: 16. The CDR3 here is CASSLEFGTGTFYSSGANVLTF. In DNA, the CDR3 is TGCGCCAGCAGCTTGGAATTCGGGACAGGGACTTTCTATAGCTCTGGGGCCAACGTCCTGACTTTC.

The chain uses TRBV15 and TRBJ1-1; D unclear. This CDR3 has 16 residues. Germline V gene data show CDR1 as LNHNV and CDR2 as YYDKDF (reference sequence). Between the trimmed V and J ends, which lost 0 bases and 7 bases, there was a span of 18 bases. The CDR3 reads CATSRDPGPQGGEAFF. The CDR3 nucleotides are TGTGCCACCAGCAGAGATCCCGGACCCCAAGGTGGTGAAGCTTTCTTT.

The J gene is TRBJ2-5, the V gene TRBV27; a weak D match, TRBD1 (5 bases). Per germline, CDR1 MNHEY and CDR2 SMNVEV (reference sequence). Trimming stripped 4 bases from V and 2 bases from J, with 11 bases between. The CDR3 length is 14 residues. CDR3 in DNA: TGTGCCAGCAGTTCCCTCCAGGGACAAGAGACCCAGTACTTC. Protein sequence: CASSSLQGQETQYF.